Below are 26 T cell receptor beta chains sequenced from a single sample in a study of memory CD4+ T cells and cytomegalovirus serostatus. The table came from immunoSEQ multiplex PCR; TCRdb's copy has only in-frame clones and leaves some out. There are tens of thousands of clones in the sample; 75% occur only once, and approximately 1% lies in the top ten. The sort gate was single viable CD3+CD4+CD8-CD45RO+ cells for memory CD4+ T cells. Sequencing was done on a sample of memory CD4+ T cells from blood. The receptor source for this set is an adult in good health and CMV-seronegative.

J is TRBJ1-5 and V is TRBV28; D gene uncertain. CDR1 and CDR2 from the germline V gene are MDHEN and SYDVKM. There are 15 residues in the CDR3. The V gene lost 7 bases and the J gene lost 0 bases, with 13 bases spanning the gap. CDR3 in amino acids: CASNPPVNSNQPQHF. CDR3 bases: TGTGCCAGCAACCCCCCCGTCAATAGCAATCAGCCCCAGCATTTT.

The chain combines TRBV6-4 with TRBJ2-2; D unresolved. CDR1 is MRHNA, CDR2 SNTAGT, per germline. Trimming took off 2 bases at V and 6 bases at J, with 4 bases between the two ends. The CDR3 sequence is 12 residues long. The CDR3 loop is CASSDQAGELFF. DNA of the CDR3: TGTGCCAGCAGTGACCAGGCCGGGGAGCTGTTTTTT.

This clone was observed a handful of times. The chain is built from TRBV27 and TRBJ1-2; no firm D call. Trimming pared 2 bases from V and 6 bases from J, leaving 10 bases between. Germline lookup yields CDR1 MNHEY and CDR2 SMNVEV (reference sequence). The CDR3 runs to 13 residues. DNA for the CDR3: TGTGCCAGCAGTTTACATCCTGCCAATGGCTACACCTTC. Translation gives CASSLHPANGYTF.

Only one count was recorded for this clone. This chain links TRBV19 with TRBJ1-2; D might be TRBD1 (6 bases). The CDR3 sequence is 15 residues long. CDR1 is LNHDA, CDR2 SQIVND, per germline (reference sequence). Deletions cut 6 bases from V and 4 bases from J, with 18 bases between. CDR3 sequence: CASRAEDSNLYGYTF. Written as DNA, the CDR3 is TGTGCCAGTAGAGCGGAGGACAGCAACCTCTATGGCTACACCTTC.

This clone was recorded a few times. The V gene is TRBV11-3, the J gene TRBJ2-1, with TRBD2 matching 7 bases. The germline CDR1 and CDR2 sequences are SGHNT and YENEEA. The V gene end was trimmed by 5 bases and the J gene end by 8 bases; junction bases not matched to a gene: 9. The CDR3 totals 14 residues. CDR3 sequence (DNA): TGTGCCAGCAGCCTCCGCGGGGGTGTTCATGAGCAGTTCTTC. Translating it yields CASSLRGGVHEQFF.

The count of this clone is one. This rearrangement joins TRBV18 to TRBJ1-2, with 9 bases identical to TRBD1. The J segment lost 8 bases and the V segment lost 2 bases, leaving 6 bases of the junction unmatched. The CDR3 extends over 14 amino acids. The V gene's germline CDR1 is KGHSH and CDR2 LQKENI. The CDR3 loop is CASSPAGTGSGYTF. For the CDR3, the DNA is TGTGCCAGCTCACCAGCCGGGACAGGGTCCGGCTACACCTTC.

This clone was counted only a few times. The chain is built from TRBV18 and TRBJ1-3, with 8 positions matching TRBD1. Germline V CDR1 and CDR2: KGHSH, LQKENI. This CDR3 comprises 16 residues. J gave up 2 bases and V 4 bases, and 7 bases lay outside the gene matches. As DNA, the CDR3 is TGTGCCAGCTCACAACTTTCGACAGGGGCTGGAAACACCATATATTTT. Encoded protein: CASSQLSTGAGNTIYF.

V gene TRBV15 combines with J gene TRBJ2-2; D remains unclear. Germline CDR1 reads LNHNV; CDR2 reads YYDKDF (reference sequence). Between the trimmed V and J ends, which lost 5 bases and 7 bases, there was a span of 8 bases. The CDR3 is made up of 12 amino acids. The CDR3 DNA follows: TGTGCCACCAGCGGAATATACGGGGAGCTGTTTTTT. Translated, it gives CATSGIYGELFF.

In this sample, this clone turned up a few times. J is TRBJ2-7 and V is TRBV5-4; D is perhaps TRBD1 (6 bases). CDR1 and CDR2 (germline): SGHNT, YYREEE (reference sequence). V was shortened by 2 bases and J by 6 bases, with 12 bases between the two germline ends. CDR3 length: 13 amino acids. The CDR3: CASSLLGGAEQYF. CDR3 DNA: TGTGCCAGCAGCTTACTAGGGGGTGCCGAGCAGTACTTC.

This clone has just one count. The J gene is TRBJ2-3, the V gene TRBV7-2; possible D gene TRBD1, 5 bases. The CDR3 consists of 16 residues. The germline V gene has CDR1 SGHTA and CDR2 FQGNSA. V dropped 2 bases and J dropped 4 bases, with 16 bases sitting between them. CDR3 sequence (DNA): TGTGCCAGCAGCTTACGCTCAGGGTATGGATCAGATACGCAGTATTTT. The encoded protein is CASSLRSGYGSDTQYF. The entire variable domain, with the rest obtained from reference TRBV7-2 and TRBJ2-3, is as follows: GAGVSQSPSNKVTEKGKDVELRCDPISGHTALYWYRQSLGQGLEFLIYFQGNSAPDKSGLPSDRFSAERTGGSVSTLTIQRTQQEDSAVYLCASSLRSGYGSDTQYFGPGTRLTVL.

The chain combines TRBV2 with TRBJ1-2; TRBD1 matches at 7 bases. Per the germline V gene, CDR1 is SNHLY and CDR2 is FYNNEI. The CDR3 runs to 13 residues. V was pared by 6 bases and J by 8 bases, with 9 bases of the junction left unmatched. In DNA form, the CDR3 reads TGTGCCAGCAGCGCTGAGGGACAGCGAGGCTACACCTTC. This encodes CASSAEGQRGYTF.

Only one count was recorded for this clone. The J gene is TRBJ2-5, the V gene TRBV2, with 14 positions matching TRBD2. From germline, CDR1 is SNHLY and CDR2 FYNNEI. The V and J ends lost 7 bases and 5 bases, in that order; junction bases with no gene match: 12. The CDR3 has 17 residues. The CDR3 spells CASTVGTSGSRRETQYF. In DNA form, the CDR3 reads TGTGCCAGCACCGTAGGGACTAGCGGGAGTCGCAGGGAGACCCAGTACTTC.

The genes are TRBV19 and TRBJ2-7; tentatively, D is TRBD1 (6 bases). Germline CDR1 and CDR2: LNHDA and SQIVND (reference sequence). The length of the CDR3 is 15 residues. The V end was cut by 4 bases, the J end by 1 base, with 14 bases between. CDR3 amino acids: CASSKRLGASYEQYF. For the CDR3, the DNA is TGTGCCAGTAGTAAACGGCTGGGGGCTTCCTACGAGCAGTACTTC. Using reference TRBV19 and TRBJ2-7 for the parts outside the CDR3, the full variable domain is DGGITQSPKYLFRKEGQNVTLSCEQNLNHDAMYWYRQDPGQGLRLIYYSQIVNDFQKGDIAEGYSVSREKKESFPLTVTSAQKNPTAFYLCASSKRLGASYEQYFGPGTRLTVT.

Only a few counts were recorded for this clone. The chain is built from TRBV5-5 and TRBJ2-1; 11 bases agree with TRBD2. V lost 4 bases and J lost 0; bases outside the gene matches: 9. The CDR3 is 18 amino acids. Germline values: CDR1 SGHKS, CDR2 YYEKEE (reference sequence). The CDR3 DNA sequence: TGTGCCAGCAGCCCGGAGGGACTAGCGGAGAGCTCCTACAATGAGCAGTTCTTC. This gives the protein CASSPEGLAESSYNEQFF.

This clone was recorded once. The CDR3 region is CASSKTDSNQPQHF. CDR3 coding DNA: TGCGCCAGCAGTAAGACGGATAGCAATCAGCCCCAGCATTTT. The V call is TRBV10-2, the J call TRBJ1-5, with D hard to call. Per the germline V gene, CDR1 is WSHSY and CDR2 is SAAADI. CDR3 size: 14 residues. V was clipped by 5 bases and J by 0 bases, with 8 bases between them.

The chain employs TRBV5-1 and TRBJ2-1; 8 bases line up with TRBD2. The germline CDR1 and CDR2 sequences are SGHRS and YFSETQ. V was clipped by 6 bases and J by 0 bases; unmatched bases: 5. The CDR3 runs to 15 residues. The CDR3 reads CASNLAGPSYNEQFF. The CDR3 region has the DNA TGCGCCAGCAACTTAGCGGGACCCTCCTACAATGAGCAGTTCTTC.

The chain links TRBV27 to TRBJ2-7, with 11 bases that match TRBD2. The germline CDR1 and CDR2 sequences are MNHEY and SMNVEV (reference sequence). V lost 2 bases to trimming and J lost 1 base; unmatched junction nucleotides: 13. The CDR3 extends over 19 amino acids. CDR3 amino acids: CASSLRAGRGLAESYEQYF. CDR3 sequence (DNA): TGTGCCAGCAGTTTAAGGGCAGGGAGGGGACTAGCGGAATCCTACGAGCAGTACTTC.

The chain couples TRBV19 to TRBJ1-1; D remains ambiguous. Looked up from germline, CDR1 is LNHDA and CDR2 is SQIVND (reference sequence). The germline V and J ends were trimmed by 0 bases and 1 base, with 9 bases remaining between them. This CDR3 spans 15 amino acids. Here the CDR3 DNA reads TGTGCCAGTAGTATAGATCTAAGGCAGAACACTGAAGCTTTCTTT. Protein: CASSIDLRQNTEAFF.

This chain connects TRBV4-1 to TRBJ2-3; 9 bases agree with TRBD2. The CDR3 is 16 residues long. Looked up from germline, CDR1 is MGHRA and CDR2 is YSYEKL. V lost 1 base, J lost 1 base, and 3 bases stayed unmatched. Here the CDR3 DNA reads TGCGCCAGCAGCCAAGTCCAGCGGGGGGGCACAGATACGCAGTATTTT. Protein product: CASSQVQRGGTDTQYF.

The rearrangement links TRBV10-3 to TRBJ2-7, with TRBD2 matching over 9 bases. J lost 6 bases, V lost 0 bases, and 6 bases had no gene match. Germline CDR1 is ENHRY and CDR2 is SYGVKD. CDR3 length: 15 residues. The CDR3 DNA sequence: TGTGCCATCAGTGAGTCAACTAGCGGGTGGCGCGAGCAGTACTTC. Its protein product is CAISESTSGWREQYF.

V and J are TRBV11-2 and TRBJ2-7; 9 bases agree with TRBD2. Germline CDR1 SGHAT, CDR2 FQNNGV. The CDR3 runs to 16 residues. The V gene end was trimmed by 2 bases and the J gene end by 4 bases; junction bases not matched to a gene: 9. Here the CDR3 reads CASSLRSREGLYEQYF. For the CDR3, the DNA is TGTGCCAGCAGCTTACGTTCGCGGGAGGGATTATACGAGCAGTACTTC.

This chain joins TRBV19 and TRBJ1-2, with 9 bases lining up with TRBD1. The CDR3 spans 11 residues. Germline V lookup: CDR1 LNHDA, CDR2 SQIVND (reference sequence). The V segment lost 10 bases and the J segment 4 bases; nucleotides outside the gene matches: 1. The CDR3 DNA follows: TGTGCCACGACAGGGGGCTATGGCTACACCTTC. This sequence encodes CATTGGYGYTF.

V gene TRBV5-1 combines with J gene TRBJ2-7, with 9 bases matching TRBD2. The V gene's germline CDR1 is SGHRS and CDR2 YFSETQ. The CDR3 covers 14 residues. V lost 2 bases, J lost 3 bases, and 3 bases stayed unmatched. CDR3 sequence (DNA): TGCGCCAGCAGCTTAGCGGGGGGTAACTACGAGCAGTACTTC. The encoded protein is CASSLAGGNYEQYF.

This clone came up a few times. This chain connects TRBV7-9 to TRBJ1-3; 8 bases fit TRBD1. The CDR3 spans 16 residues. Losses at the gene ends were 5 bases for V and 4 bases for J; bases not matched to a gene: 10. Germline loops: CDR1 SEHNR, CDR2 FQNEAQ (reference sequence). CDR3 in amino acids: CASSRSQGATGNTIYF. CDR3 nucleotides: TGTGCCAGCAGCAGAAGTCAGGGGGCTACGGGAAACACCATATATTTT.

This chain links TRBV7-2 with TRBJ2-7; perhaps TRBD1 as D (5 bases). There are 14 residues in the CDR3. The V end was cut by 1 base, the J end by 5 bases, with 12 bases between. Germline CDR1 is SGHTA and CDR2 is FQGNSA. The CDR3 spells CASSLVGALHEQYF. For the CDR3, the DNA is TGTGCCAGCAGCTTAGTAGGGGCGCTACACGAGCAGTACTTC. The full variable domain, completed using reference TRBV7-2 and TRBJ2-7, is GAGVSQSPSNKVTEKGKDVELRCDPISGHTALYWYRQSLGQGLEFLIYFQGNSAPDKSGLPSDRFSAERTGGSVSTLTIQRTQQEDSAVYLCASSLVGALHEQYFGPGTRLTVT.

This chain uses TRBV5-6 with TRBJ2-3; 10 bases align to TRBD1. Germline V gives CDR1 SGHDT, CDR2 YYEEEE. After removal of 4 bases from V and 5 bases from J, the junction contained 10 bases not matched to a gene. The CDR3 length is 16 residues. In DNA, the CDR3 is TGTGCCAGCAGCACCGGTCCGGGACAGGGGCGAGATACGCAGTATTTT. It yields the protein CASSTGPGQGRDTQYF.